Below are 21 T cell receptor beta chains sequenced from a single sample in a study of T cell responses to AZD1222 COVID-19 vaccine. The table came from immunoSEQ multiplex PCR; TCRdb's copy has only in-frame clones and leaves some out. Here the sample spans 90,000 to 150,000 clones, about 85% being singletons. The sample consisted of peripheral blood, taken on day 0 of AZD1222 vaccination. The origin of the receptors is an adult in good health.

This chain connects TRBV7-9 to TRBJ1-3, with D hard to call. The CDR3 loop spans 16 amino acids. In germline, CDR1 is SEHNR, CDR2 FQNEAQ (reference sequence). V was clipped by 5 bases and J by 0 bases, with 14 bases between them. CDR3 protein: CASSPGPRSSGNTIYF. CDR3 sequence (DNA): TGTGCCAGCAGCCCCGGCCCGAGAAGCTCTGGAAACACCATATATTTT.

V and J are TRBV9 and TRBJ2-1, with 12 bases lining up with TRBD2. This CDR3 contains 15 residues. V was pared by 1 base and J by 7 bases, with 3 bases of the junction left unmatched. From germline, CDR1 is SGDLS and CDR2 YYNGEE. The CDR3 DNA reads TGTGCCAGCAGCGTACTAGCGGGGGGGGCTAATGAGCAGTTCTTC. Protein sequence: CASSVLAGGANEQFF.

This rearrangement joins TRBV7-2 to TRBJ1-5; D is possibly TRBD1 (5 bases). V was cut by 1 base and J by 4 bases, with 14 bases left in between. The CDR3 covers 16 residues. In germline, CDR1 is SGHTA, CDR2 FQGNSA. Written as DNA, the CDR3 is TGTGCCAGCAGCTTAGATGCATGGGGGGTAAATCAGCCCCAGCATTTT. Residues: CASSLDAWGVNQPQHF.

The chain has TRBV10-3 and TRBJ1-1; 9 nucleotides match TRBD1. The CDR3 has 17 residues. CDR1 is ENHRY, CDR2 SYGVKD, per germline. Trimming took 2 bases from V and 6 from J; bases not matched to a gene: 13. CDR3 bases: TGTGCCATCAGTGAGAGGGGACCGGGACAGGGAATCGCTGAAGCTTTCTTT. As protein: CAISERGPGQGIAEAFF.

CDR3 in amino acids: CAWNVQGVETHEAFF. CDR3 in DNA: TGTGCCTGGAACGTACAGGGGGTCGAAACCCATGAAGCTTTCTTT. The rearrangement uses TRBV30 and TRBJ1-1, with 8 bases aligning to TRBD1. The V gene's germline CDR1 is GTSNPN and CDR2 SVGIG (reference sequence). The CDR3 runs to 15 residues. V lost 4 bases to trimming and J lost 7 bases; unmatched junction nucleotides: 14.

The chain is built from TRBV28 and TRBJ2-7; 7 nucleotides agree with TRBD2. Germline trimming cut 6 bases from V and 4 bases from J; bases unmatched to any gene: 3. This CDR3 region has 12 residues. Per the germline V gene, CDR1 is MDHEN and CDR2 is SYDVKM. The CDR3 DNA sequence: TGTGCCAGCAGCCCCGGGGGGTACGAGCAGTACTTC. Encoded protein: CASSPGGYEQYF.

The rearrangement joins TRBV18 to TRBJ1-1, with TRBD1 matching 8 bases. Germline values: CDR1 KGHSH, CDR2 LQKENI. The CDR3 sequence is 12 residues long. The V gene end was trimmed by 6 bases and the J gene end by 4 bases; junction bases not matched to a gene: 1. CDR3 bases: TGTGCCAGCTCCCAGGGGGCCACTGAAGCTTTCTTT. It specifies CASSQGATEAFF.

This chain connects TRBV7-2 to TRBJ2-6; TRBD2 might be the D (6 bases). Trimming cost V 8 bases and J 0 bases, with 20 bases left between them. There are 18 residues in the CDR3. The germline V gene encodes CDR1 SGHTA and CDR2 FQGNSA. The DNA of the CDR3 is TGTGCCAGCCTCAAAGGAGGGACCCCGTTCTCTGGGGCCAACGTCCTGACTTTC. Translation gives CASLKGGTPFSGANVLTF.

This rearrangement joins TRBV28 to TRBJ1-5; D unresolved. This CDR3 contains 14 residues. Germline CDR1 is MDHEN and CDR2 is SYDVKM. Deletions cut 3 bases from V and 0 bases from J, with 6 bases between. The CDR3 loop is CASSLGVSNQPQHF. DNA for the CDR3: TGTGCCAGCAGTTTGGGAGTTAGCAATCAGCCCCAGCATTTT.

With regard to this clone: Germline and junction disagree at one end, which may indicate a read error. The V and J genes are TRBV7-2 and TRBJ2-7, with 10 bases lining up with TRBD2. This CDR3 contains 12 residues. The germline CDR1 and CDR2 sequences are SGHTA and FQGNSA. The CDR3 sequence: CASSLGTSGTDF. For the CDR3, the DNA is TGTGCCAGCAGCTTAGGGACTAGCGGAACTGACTTC.

This rearrangement joins TRBV19 to TRBJ1-1, with a possible D match to TRBD1 (5 bases). Trimming took 4 bases from V and 5 from J, leaving 20 bases between them. Per germline, CDR1 LNHDA and CDR2 SQIVND (reference sequence). The CDR3 runs 16 residues. CDR3 sequence (DNA): TGTGCCAGTAGTACCGGTGTTATCTGGGGGGATACTGAAGCTTTCTTT. Translating gives CASSTGVIWGDTEAFF. Looking up the rest from reference TRBV19 and TRBJ1-1 gives the full variable domain: DGGITQSPKYLFRKEGQNVTLSCEQNLNHDAMYWYRQDPGQGLRLIYYSQIVNDFQKGDIAEGYSVSREKKESFPLTVTSAQKNPTAFYLCASSTGVIWGDTEAFFGQGTRLTVV.

This clone was observed once. The J gene is TRBJ1-1, the V gene TRBV9; D is unclear. Germline-derived CDR1 and CDR2 are SGDLS and YYNGEE. V lost 0 bases and J lost 0, with 3 bases in between. This CDR3 comprises 13 residues. The CDR3 loop is CASSVEVNTEAFF. CDR3 coding DNA: TGTGCCAGCAGCGTAGAGGTGAACACTGAAGCTTTCTTT. Full variable domain (rest looked up from reference TRBV9 and TRBJ1-1): DSGVTQTPKHLITATGQRVTLRCSPRSGDLSVYWYQQSLDQGLQFLIQYYNGEERAKGNILERFSAQQFPDLHSELNLSSLELGDSALYFCASSVEVNTEAFFGQGTRLTVV.

The chain joins TRBV7-2 to TRBJ2-5; D might be TRBD1 (5 bases). The germline V gene encodes CDR1 SGHTA and CDR2 FQGNSA. This CDR3 has 15 residues. Trimming took 1 base from V and 3 from J, leaving 12 bases between them. CDR3 sequence: CASSLGEGAKETQYF. The CDR3, as DNA: TGTGCCAGCAGCTTAGGAGAAGGGGCAAAAGAGACCCAGTACTTC. Supplemented by reference TRBV7-2 and TRBJ2-5, the full variable domain reads GAGVSQSPSNKVTEKGKDVELRCDPISGHTALYWYRQSLGQGLEFLIYFQGNSAPDKSGLPSDRFSAERTGGSVSTLTIQRTQQEDSAVYLCASSLGEGAKETQYFGPGTRLLVL.

This chain connects TRBV6-5 to TRBJ1-2, with TRBD1 identical over 7 bases. The ends lost 2 bases at V and 8 bases at J; junction bases unmatched: 5. CDR3 size: 13 residues. The V gene's germline CDR1 is MNHEY and CDR2 SVGAGI. The DNA for the CDR3 is TGTGCCAGCAGTTACCGGACAGGACACGGCTACACCTTC. Protein sequence: CASSYRTGHGYTF.

V usage is TRBV5-1 and J usage is TRBJ2-5, with 7 bases lining up with TRBD2. The CDR3 contains 14 residues. Germline values: CDR1 SGHRS, CDR2 YFSETQ. Germline trimming cut 2 bases from V and 1 base from J; bases unmatched to any gene: 2. The CDR3 sequence: CASSLSGAQETQYF. CDR3 DNA sequence: TGCGCCAGCAGCTTAAGCGGGGCCCAAGAGACCCAGTACTTC.

Details on this clone: Relative to the germline gene, one junction end is altered; a read error may explain this. This chain links TRBV9 with TRBJ2-1; the match to TRBD2 covers 11 bases. CDR3 length equals 15 residues. Germline lookup yields CDR1 SGDLS and CDR2 YYNGEE. CDR3 amino acids: CAGSSLSGGAGEQFF. The CDR3 DNA follows: TGTGCCGGCAGCTCTCTTAGCGGGGGGGCCGGTGAGCAGTTCTTC.

The chain combines TRBV10-3 with TRBJ1-6, with a tentative D call TRBD1 (5 bases). CDR3 length equals 15 residues. Looked up from germline, CDR1 is ENHRY and CDR2 is SYGVKD. V was pared by 2 bases and J by 6 bases, with 11 bases between. The CDR3 sequence: CAISETRTLNSPLHF. DNA for the CDR3: TGTGCCATCAGTGAGACGCGGACACTTAATTCACCCCTCCACTTT.

The chain joins TRBV2 to TRBJ1-4; TRBD1 matches 9 bases. V lost 5 bases, J lost 1 base, and 8 bases stayed unmatched. This CDR3 is built from 17 residues. Germline assignment: CDR1 SNHLY and CDR2 FYNNEI. CDR3 region: CASSFTGGRGTNEKLFF. CDR3 in DNA: TGTGCCAGCAGTTTCACAGGGGGCCGCGGAACTAATGAAAAACTGTTTTTT.

V is TRBV10-3 and J is TRBJ2-3, with D tentatively TRBD1 (5 bases). Germline V gene sequence: CDR1 ENHRY, CDR2 SYGVKD. V lost 5 bases and J 4 bases, leaving 10 bases between the germline ends. This CDR3 is 13 amino acids long. DNA for the CDR3: TGTGCCATCAGTCCAGGGTGGGCAGATACGCAGTATTTT. It translates to CAISPGWADTQYF.

By proportion, this clone is medium-sized. This chain joins TRBV12-1 and TRBJ2-7; the table names TRBD1, a call not compared with the DNA. TRBV12-1 is a known pseudogene. The length of the CDR3 is 13 residues. CDR3 loop: CASSLTGGYEQYF. The CDR3, as DNA: TGTGCCAGCAGCTTGACAGGGGGCTACGAGCAGTACTTC.

The chain uses TRBV5-1 and TRBJ2-7; 7 positions agree with TRBD1. V shed 5 bases and J 4 bases; nucleotides not matched to a gene: 0. The CDR3 runs to 11 residues. CDR1 is SGHRS, CDR2 YFSETQ, per germline. Here the CDR3 DNA reads TGCGCCAGCAGACAGGGGTACGAGCAGTACTTC. This translates into CASRQGYEQYF.